These T cell receptor beta chains were read from a single sample in a study of blood T cell repertoires in COVID-19. Produced via immunoSEQ multiplex PCR; TCRdb's table is partial and in-frame only. This table has around 110,000 clones, over 80% appearing once. Input material: peripheral blood. The receptors stem from a woman between 70 and 85 years old with acute or convalescent COVID-19. Each CDR3 is given without its conserved first and last residue. Clone sizes are given selectively: once, few, many, or a class where the clone is expanded.

clone size,V gene,CDR3 protein
.,TRBV25-1,ASSVGVGQETQY
.,TRBV28,ASSPPGGYIYGYT
.,TRBV25-1,ASSRGNQPQH
.,TRBV19,ASSIGLGGELF
.,TRBV27,ASSPEAGNMTPLH
once,TRBV19,ASSSPGTGGSYEQY
.,TRBV30,AWSSRTAKPEAF
.,TRBV2,ASSGTGVTGELF
.,TRBV14,ASSLRQGLGDTQY
few,TRBV2,ASSYTGSGNTIY
.,TRBV6-5,ASSPRGYTEAF
.,TRBV5-1,ASSGTSGGGEQY
.,TRBV6-2/TRBV6-3,ASSYSPRTPLETQY
.,TRBV19,ASSMRYGYT
.,TRBV4-1,ASSQELRLNEKLF
.,TRBV5-4,ASSGPRGATYEQY
once,TRBV5-1,ASSADSLDTEAF
.,TRBV11-2,ASSPGLAGGHEQY
.,TRBV6-5,ASRRDITQY
.,TRBV11-2,ASSSRSGDRYTGELF
.,TRBV5-6,ASSLIRGDTEAF
once,TRBV7-2,ASNIAGTSRSETQY
.,TRBV24-1,ATSLSGTTQY
.,TRBV9,ASSPTLRRASSEQF
.,TRBV9,ASSARQANYGYT
few,TRBV5-1,ASSFMLAGEMQY
few,TRBV30,AWGFGGADGYT
.,TRBV5-5,ASSALTGRNEKLF
.,TRBV7-9,ASGLGGTNEKLF
.,TRBV12-5,ASGLGQHQPQH
.,TRBV29-1,SAQGQTTNEKLF
.,TRBV9,ASSQHIGGEATQY